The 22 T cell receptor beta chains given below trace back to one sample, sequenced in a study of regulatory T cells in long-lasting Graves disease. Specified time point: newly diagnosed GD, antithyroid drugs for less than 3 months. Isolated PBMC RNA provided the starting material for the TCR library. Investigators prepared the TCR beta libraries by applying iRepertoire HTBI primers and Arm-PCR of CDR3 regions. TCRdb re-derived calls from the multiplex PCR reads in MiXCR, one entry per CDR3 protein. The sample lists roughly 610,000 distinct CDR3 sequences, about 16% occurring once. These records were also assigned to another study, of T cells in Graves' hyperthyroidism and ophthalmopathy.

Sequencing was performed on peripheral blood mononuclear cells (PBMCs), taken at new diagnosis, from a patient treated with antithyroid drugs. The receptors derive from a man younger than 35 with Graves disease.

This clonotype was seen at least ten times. CDR3 coding DNA: TGTGCCAGCAGTTATGAGGGGGATAGCTATGGCTACACCTTC. Encoded protein: CASSYEGDSYGYTF. The chain is built from TRBV27 and TRBJ1-2; D may be TRBD1 (6 bases). Per germline, CDR1 MNHEY and CDR2 SMNVEV (reference sequence). This CDR3 is 14 amino acids long. V was trimmed by 4 bases and J by 4 bases, leaving 13 bases between them.

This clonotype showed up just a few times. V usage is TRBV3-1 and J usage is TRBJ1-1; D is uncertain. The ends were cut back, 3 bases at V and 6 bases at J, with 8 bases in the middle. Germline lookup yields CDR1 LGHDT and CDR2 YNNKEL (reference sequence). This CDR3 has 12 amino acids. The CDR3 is CASSHTPSEAFF. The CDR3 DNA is TGTGCCAGCAGCCACACCCCCTCTGAAGCTTTCTTT.

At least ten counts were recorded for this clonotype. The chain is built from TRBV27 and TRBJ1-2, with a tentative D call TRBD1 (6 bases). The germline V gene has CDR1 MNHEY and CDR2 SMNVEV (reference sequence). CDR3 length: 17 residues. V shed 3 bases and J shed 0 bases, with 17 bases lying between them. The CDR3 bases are TGTGCCAGCAGTTTGGGGGCCTCGAAGAGAGCTAACTATGGCTACACCTTC. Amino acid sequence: CASSLGASKRANYGYTF.

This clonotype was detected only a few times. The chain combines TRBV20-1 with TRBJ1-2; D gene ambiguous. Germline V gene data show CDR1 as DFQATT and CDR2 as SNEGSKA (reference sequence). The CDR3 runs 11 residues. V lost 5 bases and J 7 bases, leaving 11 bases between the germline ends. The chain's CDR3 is CSAERLAGYTF. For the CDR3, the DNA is TGCAGTGCTGAAAGACTTGCTGGCTACACCTTC.

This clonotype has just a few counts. The DNA of the CDR3 is TGTGCCAGCAGCCCTCGGCGGGCGAATGAAAAACTGTTTTTT. Encoded protein: CASSPRRANEKLFF. V is TRBV9 and J is TRBJ1-4; D gene ambiguous. Germline V gene sequence: CDR1 SGDLS, CDR2 YYNGEE. This CDR3 comprises 14 residues. Between the trimmed V and J ends, which lost 4 bases and 5 bases, there was a span of 12 bases.

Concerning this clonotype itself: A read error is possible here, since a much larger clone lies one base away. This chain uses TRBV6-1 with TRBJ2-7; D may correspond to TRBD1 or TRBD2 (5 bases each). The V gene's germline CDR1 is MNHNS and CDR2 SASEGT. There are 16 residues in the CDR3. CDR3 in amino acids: CANSPPGARSPHEQYF. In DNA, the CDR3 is TGTGCCAACAGTCCCCCCGGGGCAAGGTCTCCACACGAGCAGTACTTC.

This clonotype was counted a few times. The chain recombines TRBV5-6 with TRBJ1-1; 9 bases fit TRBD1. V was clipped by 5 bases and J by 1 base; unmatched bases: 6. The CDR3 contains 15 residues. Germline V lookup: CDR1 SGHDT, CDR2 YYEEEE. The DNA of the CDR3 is TGTGCCAGCAGATATGGGACAGGGCGGAACACTGAAGCTTTCTTT. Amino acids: CASRYGTGRNTEAFF.

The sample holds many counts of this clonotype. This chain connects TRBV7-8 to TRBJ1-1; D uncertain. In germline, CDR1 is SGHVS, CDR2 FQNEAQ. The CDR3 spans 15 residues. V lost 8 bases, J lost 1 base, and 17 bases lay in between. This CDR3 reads CASFPGDAPNTEAFF. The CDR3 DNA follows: TGTGCCAGCTTTCCGGGTGATGCACCGAACACTGAAGCTTTCTTT.

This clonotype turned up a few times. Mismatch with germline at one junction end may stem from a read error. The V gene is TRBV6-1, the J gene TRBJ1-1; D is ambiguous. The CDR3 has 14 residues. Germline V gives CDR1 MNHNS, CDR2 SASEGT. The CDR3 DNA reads TGTGCCAGCAGCGAAGAGCCCGAGAACACTGAAGCTTTCTTT. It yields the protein CASSEEPENTEAFF.

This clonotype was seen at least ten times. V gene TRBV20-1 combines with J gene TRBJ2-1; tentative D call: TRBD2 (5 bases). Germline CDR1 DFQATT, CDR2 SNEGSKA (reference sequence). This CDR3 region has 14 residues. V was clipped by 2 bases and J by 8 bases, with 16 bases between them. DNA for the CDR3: TGCAGTGCTAGAATCCCCGCTGGAGGCGATGAGCAGTTCTTC. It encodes CSARIPAGGDEQFF.

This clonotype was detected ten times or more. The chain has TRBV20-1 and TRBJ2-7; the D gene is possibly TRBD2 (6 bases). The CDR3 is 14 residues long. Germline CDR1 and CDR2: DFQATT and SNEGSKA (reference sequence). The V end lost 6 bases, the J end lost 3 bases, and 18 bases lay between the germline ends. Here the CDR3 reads CSASGGAGLYEQYF. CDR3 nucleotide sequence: TGCAGTGCCTCAGGCGGGGCAGGGCTCTACGAGCAGTACTTC.

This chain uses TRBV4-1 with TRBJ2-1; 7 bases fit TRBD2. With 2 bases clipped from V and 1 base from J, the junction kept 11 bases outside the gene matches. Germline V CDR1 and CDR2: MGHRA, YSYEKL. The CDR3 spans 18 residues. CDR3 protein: CASSQRGFAGESYNEQFF. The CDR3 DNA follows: TGCGCCAGCAGCCAAAGGGGTTTTGCGGGAGAGTCCTACAATGAGCAGTTCTTC.

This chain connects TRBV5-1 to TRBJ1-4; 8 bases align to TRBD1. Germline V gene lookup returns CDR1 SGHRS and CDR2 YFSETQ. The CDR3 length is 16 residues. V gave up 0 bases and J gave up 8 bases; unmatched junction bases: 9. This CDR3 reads CASSLGGTGLEEKLFF. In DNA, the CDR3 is TGCGCCAGCAGCTTGGGAGGGACAGGCCTAGAGGAAAAACTGTTTTTT.

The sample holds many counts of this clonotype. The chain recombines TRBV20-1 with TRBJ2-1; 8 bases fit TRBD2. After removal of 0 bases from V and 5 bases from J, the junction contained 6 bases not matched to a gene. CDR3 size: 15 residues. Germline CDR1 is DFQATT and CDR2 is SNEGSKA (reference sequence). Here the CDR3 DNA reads TGCAGTGCTAGAGATCAGGCTAGCGGGCACAATGAGCAGTTCTTC. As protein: CSARDQASGHNEQFF.

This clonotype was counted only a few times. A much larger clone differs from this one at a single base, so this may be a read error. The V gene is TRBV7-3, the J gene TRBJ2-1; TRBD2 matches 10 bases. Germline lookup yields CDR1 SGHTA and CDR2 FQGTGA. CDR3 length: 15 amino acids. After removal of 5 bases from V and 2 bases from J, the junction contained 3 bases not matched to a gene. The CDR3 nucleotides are TGTGCCAGCAGCGCGCTAGCGGGAGCCTACAATGAGCAGTTCTTC. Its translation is CASSALAGAYNEQFF. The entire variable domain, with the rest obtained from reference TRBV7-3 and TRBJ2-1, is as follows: GAGVSQTPSNKVTEKGKYVELRCDPISGHTALYWYRQSLGQGPEFLIYFQGTGAADDSGLPNDRFFAVRPEGSVSTLKIQRTERGDSAVYLCASSALAGAYNEQFFGPGTRLTVL.

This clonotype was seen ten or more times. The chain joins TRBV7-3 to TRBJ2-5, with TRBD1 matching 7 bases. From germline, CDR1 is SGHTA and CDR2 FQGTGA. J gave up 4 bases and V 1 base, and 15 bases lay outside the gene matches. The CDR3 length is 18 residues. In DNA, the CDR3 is TGTGCCAGCAGCTTAAATCCGAGGGGACAGAATACAGGAGAGACCCAGTACTTC. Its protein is CASSLNPRGQNTGETQYF.

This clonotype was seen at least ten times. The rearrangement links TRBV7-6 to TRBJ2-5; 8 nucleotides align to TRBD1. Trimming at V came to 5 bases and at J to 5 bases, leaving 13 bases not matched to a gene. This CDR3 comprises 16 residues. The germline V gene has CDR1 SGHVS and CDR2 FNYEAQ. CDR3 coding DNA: TGTGCCAGCAGCCGAAGCCGACAGGGGAGAGATGAGACCCAGTACTTC. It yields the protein CASSRSRQGRDETQYF.

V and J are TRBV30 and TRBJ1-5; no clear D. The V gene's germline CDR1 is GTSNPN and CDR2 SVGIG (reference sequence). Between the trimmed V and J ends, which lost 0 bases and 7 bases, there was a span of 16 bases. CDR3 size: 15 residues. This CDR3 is CAWSVRQAGAQPQHF. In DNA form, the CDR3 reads TGTGCCTGGAGTGTTCGTCAGGCGGGCGCGCAGCCCCAGCATTTT.

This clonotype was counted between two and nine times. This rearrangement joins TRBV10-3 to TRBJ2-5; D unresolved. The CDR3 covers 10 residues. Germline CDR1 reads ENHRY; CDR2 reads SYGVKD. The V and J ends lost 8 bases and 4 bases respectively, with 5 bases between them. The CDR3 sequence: CAIFGETQYF. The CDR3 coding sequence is TGTGCCATCTTCGGAGAGACCCAGTACTTC.

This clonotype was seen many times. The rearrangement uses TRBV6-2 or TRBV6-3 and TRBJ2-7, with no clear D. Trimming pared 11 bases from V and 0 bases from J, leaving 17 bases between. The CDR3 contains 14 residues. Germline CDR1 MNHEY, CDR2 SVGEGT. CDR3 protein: CAVLSSSSSYEQYF. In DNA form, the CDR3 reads TGTGCCGTCCTCTCAAGCTCAAGCTCCTACGAGCAGTACTTC.

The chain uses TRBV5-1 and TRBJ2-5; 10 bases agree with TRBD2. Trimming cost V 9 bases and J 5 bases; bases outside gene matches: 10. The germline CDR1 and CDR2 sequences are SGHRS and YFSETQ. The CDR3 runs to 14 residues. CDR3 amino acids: CATRRLAGEETQYF. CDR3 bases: TGCGCCACCCGCCGGCTAGCGGGAGAGGAGACCCAGTACTTC.

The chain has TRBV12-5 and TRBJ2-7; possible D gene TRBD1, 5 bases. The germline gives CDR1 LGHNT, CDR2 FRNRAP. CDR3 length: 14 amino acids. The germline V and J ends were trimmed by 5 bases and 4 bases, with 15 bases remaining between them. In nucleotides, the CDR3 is TGTGCTAGTGGTCAGACAGTAGGATCGTACGAGCAGTACTTC. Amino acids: CASGQTVGSYEQYF. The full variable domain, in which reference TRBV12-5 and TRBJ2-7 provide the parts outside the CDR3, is DARVTQTPRHKVTEMGQEVTMRCQPILGHNTVFWYRQTMMQGLELLAYFRNRAPLDDSGMPKDRFSAEMPDATLATLKIQPSEPRDSAVYFCASGQTVGSYEQYFGPGTRLTVT.